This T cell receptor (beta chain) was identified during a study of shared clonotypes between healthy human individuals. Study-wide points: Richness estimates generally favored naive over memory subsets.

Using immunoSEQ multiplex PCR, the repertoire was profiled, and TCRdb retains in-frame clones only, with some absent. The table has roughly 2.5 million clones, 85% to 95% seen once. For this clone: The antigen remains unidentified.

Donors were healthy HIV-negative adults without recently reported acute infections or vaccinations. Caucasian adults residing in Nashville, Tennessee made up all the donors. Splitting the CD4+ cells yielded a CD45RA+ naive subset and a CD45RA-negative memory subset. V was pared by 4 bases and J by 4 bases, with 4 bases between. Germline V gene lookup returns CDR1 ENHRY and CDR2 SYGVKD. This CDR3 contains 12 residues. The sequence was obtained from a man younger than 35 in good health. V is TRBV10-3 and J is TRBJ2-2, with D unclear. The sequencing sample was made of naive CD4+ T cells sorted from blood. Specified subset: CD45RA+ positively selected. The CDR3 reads CAISVSTGELFF. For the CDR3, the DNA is TGTGCCATCAGTGTAAGCACCGGGGAGCTGTTTTTT.